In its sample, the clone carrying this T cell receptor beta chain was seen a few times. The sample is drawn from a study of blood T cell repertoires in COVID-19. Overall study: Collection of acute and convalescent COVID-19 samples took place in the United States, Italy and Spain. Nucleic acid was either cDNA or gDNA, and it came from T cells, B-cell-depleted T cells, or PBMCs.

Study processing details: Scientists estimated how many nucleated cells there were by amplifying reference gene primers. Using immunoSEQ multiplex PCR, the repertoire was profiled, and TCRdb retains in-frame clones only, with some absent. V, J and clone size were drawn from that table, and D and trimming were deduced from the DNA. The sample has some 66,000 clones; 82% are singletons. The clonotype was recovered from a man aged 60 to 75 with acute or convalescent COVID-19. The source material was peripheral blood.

This CDR3 is CASSYGSGELFF. In DNA form, the CDR3 reads TGTGCCAGCAGCTACGGGTCCGGGGAGCTGTTTTTT. The chain joins TRBV6-4 to TRBJ2-2; unclear D gene. The length of the CDR3 is 12 residues. CDR1 is MRHNA, CDR2 SNTAGT, per germline. V lost 6 bases to trimming and J lost 6 bases, with 8 bases between them.